The present T cell receptor (beta chain) was sequenced within a study of cytomegalovirus exposure and HLA in healthy donors. Regarding the study as a whole: Most TCRs appeared rarely, but some public TCRs recurred in many donors. Later analysis identified 15,000 to 20,000 TCR beta sequences associated with HLA alleles, using a false discovery rate threshold of 0.05.

Of note for this clone: What it binds is not known.

The CDR3 sequence is 14 residues long. After removal of 6 bases from V and 5 bases from J, the junction contained 7 bases not matched to a gene. The V gene's germline CDR1 is MDHEN and CDR2 SYDVKM. PCR was performed using 60 Vbeta and 13 Jbeta primers. The method was immunoSEQ multiplex PCR; TCRdb's version includes in-frame clones alone and lacks a portion of them. This sample has about 88,000 clones, with 85% to 90% found just once. V is TRBV28 and J is TRBJ2-5, with 9 bases that match TRBD1. Sequenced sample: PBMCs. This receptor was obtained from a man younger than 35 in good health and CMV-seronegative. The CDR3 DNA is TGTGCCAGCAGCCGATCGACAGGGGGGGAGACCCAGTACTTC. This codes for CASSRSTGGETQYF.